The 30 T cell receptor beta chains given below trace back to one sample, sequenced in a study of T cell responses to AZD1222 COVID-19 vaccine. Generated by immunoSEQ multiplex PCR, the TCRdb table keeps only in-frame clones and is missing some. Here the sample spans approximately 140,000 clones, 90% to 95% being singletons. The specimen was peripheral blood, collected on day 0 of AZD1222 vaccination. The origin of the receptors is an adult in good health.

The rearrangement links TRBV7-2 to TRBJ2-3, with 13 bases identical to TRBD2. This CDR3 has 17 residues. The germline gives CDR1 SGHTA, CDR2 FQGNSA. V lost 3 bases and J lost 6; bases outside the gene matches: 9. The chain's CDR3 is CASSFPGLAGPRDTQYF. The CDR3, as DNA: TGTGCCAGCAGCTTCCCGGGACTAGCGGGACCTCGGGATACGCAGTATTTT.

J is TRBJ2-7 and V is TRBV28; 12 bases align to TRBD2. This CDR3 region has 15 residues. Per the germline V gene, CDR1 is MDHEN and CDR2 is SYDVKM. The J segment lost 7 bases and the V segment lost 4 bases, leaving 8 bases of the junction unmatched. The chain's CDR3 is CASSSPSGGAWEQYF. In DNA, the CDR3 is TGTGCCAGCAGTTCTCCTAGCGGGGGGGCTTGGGAGCAGTACTTC.

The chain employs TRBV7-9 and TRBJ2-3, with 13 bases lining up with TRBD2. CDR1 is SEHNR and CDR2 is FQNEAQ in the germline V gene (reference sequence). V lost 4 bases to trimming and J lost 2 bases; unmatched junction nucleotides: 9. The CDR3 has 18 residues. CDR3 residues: CASSSPPGLAGNTDTQYF. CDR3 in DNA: TGTGCCAGCAGCTCCCCACCGGGACTAGCGGGGAACACAGATACGCAGTATTTT.

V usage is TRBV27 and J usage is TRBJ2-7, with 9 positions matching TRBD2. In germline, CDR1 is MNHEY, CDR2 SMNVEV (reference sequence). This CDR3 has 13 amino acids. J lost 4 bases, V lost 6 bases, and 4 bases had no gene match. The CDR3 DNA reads TGTGCCAGCAGGGGTAGCGGGAGTTACGAGCAGTACTTC. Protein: CASRGSGSYEQYF.

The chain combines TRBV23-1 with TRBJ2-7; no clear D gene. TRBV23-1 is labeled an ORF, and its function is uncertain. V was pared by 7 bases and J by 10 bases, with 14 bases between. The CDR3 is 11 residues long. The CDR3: CASTPFPAQYF. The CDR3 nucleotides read TGCGCCAGCACCCCTTTTCCGGCACAGTACTTC.

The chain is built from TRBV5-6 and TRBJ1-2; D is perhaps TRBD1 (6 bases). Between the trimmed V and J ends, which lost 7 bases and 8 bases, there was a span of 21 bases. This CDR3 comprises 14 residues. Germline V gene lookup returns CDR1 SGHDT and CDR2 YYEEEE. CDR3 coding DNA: TGTGCCAGCTTACCTCCGGGGGCGGTTTACGGCTACACCTTC. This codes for CASLPPGAVYGYTF.

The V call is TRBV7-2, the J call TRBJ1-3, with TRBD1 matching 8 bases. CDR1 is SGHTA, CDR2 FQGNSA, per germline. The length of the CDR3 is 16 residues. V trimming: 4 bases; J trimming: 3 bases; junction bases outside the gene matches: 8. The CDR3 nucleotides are TGTGCCAGCAGCTCCTCTGGACAGGGCGGTGGAAACACCATATATTTT. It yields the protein CASSSSGQGGGNTIYF.

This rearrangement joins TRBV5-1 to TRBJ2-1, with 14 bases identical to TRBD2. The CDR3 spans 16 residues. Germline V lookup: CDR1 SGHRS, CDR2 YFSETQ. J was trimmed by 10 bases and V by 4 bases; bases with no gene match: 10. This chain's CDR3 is CASSPSGLAGVGEQFF. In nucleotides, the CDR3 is TGCGCCAGCAGCCCCTCGGGACTAGCGGGAGTTGGGGAGCAGTTCTTC.

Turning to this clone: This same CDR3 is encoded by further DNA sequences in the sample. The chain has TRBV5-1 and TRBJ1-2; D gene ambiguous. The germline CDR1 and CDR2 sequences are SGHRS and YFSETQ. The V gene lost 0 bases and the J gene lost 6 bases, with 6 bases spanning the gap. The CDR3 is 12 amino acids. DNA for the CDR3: TGCGCCAGCAGCTTGGGACTTGATGGCTACACCTTC. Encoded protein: CASSLGLDGYTF.

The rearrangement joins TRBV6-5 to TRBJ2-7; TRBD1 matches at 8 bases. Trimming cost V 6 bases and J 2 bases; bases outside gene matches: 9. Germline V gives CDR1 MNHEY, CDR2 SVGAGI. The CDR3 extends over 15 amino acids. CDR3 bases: TGTGCCAGCAGAACCCGGACAGGGATTCCCTACGAGCAGTACTTC. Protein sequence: CASRTRTGIPYEQYF.

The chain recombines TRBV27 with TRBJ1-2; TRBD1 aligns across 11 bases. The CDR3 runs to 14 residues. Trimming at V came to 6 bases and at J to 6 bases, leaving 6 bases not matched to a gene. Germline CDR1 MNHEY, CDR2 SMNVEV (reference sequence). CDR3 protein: CASSTGQGANGYTF. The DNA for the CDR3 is TGTGCCAGCAGCACCGGACAGGGGGCTAATGGCTACACCTTC.

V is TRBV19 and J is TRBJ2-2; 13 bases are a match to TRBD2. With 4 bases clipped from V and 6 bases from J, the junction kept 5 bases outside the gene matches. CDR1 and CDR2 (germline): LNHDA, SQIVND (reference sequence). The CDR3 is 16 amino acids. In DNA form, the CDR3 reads TGTGCCAGTAGTAGACGGACTAGCGGGAGTCCCGGGGAGCTGTTTTTT. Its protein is CASSRRTSGSPGELFF.

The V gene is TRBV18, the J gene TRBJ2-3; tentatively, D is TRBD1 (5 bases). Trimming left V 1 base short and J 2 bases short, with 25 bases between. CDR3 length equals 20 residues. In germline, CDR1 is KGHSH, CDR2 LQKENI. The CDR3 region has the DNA TGTGCCAGCTCACCACGGAGTCTAGGGGCCATCTCGAGCCACACAGATACGCAGTATTTT. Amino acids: CASSPRSLGAISSHTDTQYF.

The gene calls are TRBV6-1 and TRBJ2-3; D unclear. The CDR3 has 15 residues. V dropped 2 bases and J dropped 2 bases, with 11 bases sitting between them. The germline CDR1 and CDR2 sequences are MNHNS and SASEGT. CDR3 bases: TGTGCCAGCAGTGAAATTGGCTCCCCCACAGATACGCAGTATTTT. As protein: CASSEIGSPTDTQYF.

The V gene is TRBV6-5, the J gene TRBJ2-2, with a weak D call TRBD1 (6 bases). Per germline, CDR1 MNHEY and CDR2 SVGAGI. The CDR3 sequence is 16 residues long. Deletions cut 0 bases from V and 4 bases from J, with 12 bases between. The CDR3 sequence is CASSYSSGGPTGELFF. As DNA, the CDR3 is TGTGCCAGCAGTTACTCGAGTGGGGGCCCCACCGGGGAGCTGTTTTTT.

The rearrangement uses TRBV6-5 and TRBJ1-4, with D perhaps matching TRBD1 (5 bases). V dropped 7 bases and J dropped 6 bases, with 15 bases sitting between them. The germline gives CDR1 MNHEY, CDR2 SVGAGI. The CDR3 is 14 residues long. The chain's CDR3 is CASMYGGSDEKLFF. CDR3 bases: TGTGCCAGCATGTACGGGGGTTCAGATGAAAAACTGTTTTTT.

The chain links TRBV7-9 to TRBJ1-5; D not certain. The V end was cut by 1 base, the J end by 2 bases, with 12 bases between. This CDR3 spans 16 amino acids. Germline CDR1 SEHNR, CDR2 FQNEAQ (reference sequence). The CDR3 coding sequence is TGTGCCAGCAGCTTAGGCGTCCGCGGGGGCAATCAGCCCCAGCATTTT. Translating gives CASSLGVRGGNQPQHF. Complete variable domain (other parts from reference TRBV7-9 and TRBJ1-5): DTGVSQNPRHKITKRGQNVTFRCDPISEHNRLYWYRQTLGQGPEFLTYFQNEAQLEKSRLLSDRFSAERPKGSFSTLEIQRTEQGDSAMYLCASSLGVRGGNQPQHFGDGTRLSIL.

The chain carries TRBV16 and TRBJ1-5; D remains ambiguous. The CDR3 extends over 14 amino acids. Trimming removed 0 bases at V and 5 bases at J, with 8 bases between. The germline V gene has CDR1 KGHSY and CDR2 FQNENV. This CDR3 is CASSQSRGHQPQHF. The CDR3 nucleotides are TGTGCCAGCAGCCAATCTCGAGGGCATCAGCCCCAGCATTTT.

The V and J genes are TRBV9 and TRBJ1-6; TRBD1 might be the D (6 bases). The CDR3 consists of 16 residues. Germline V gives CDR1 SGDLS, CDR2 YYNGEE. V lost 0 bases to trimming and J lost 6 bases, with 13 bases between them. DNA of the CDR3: TGTGCCAGCAGCGTAGGAATGGACAGCCTTAATTCACCCCTCCACTTT. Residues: CASSVGMDSLNSPLHF.

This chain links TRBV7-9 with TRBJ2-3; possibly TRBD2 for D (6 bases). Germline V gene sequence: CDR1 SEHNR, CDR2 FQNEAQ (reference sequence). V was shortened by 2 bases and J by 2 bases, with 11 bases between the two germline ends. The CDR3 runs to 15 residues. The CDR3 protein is CASSLMGGPTDTQYF. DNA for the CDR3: TGTGCCAGCAGCTTAATGGGGGGTCCCACAGATACGCAGTATTTT.

The CDR3, as DNA: TGTGCCAGCAGCCAATCGGGCGGGGGAGAGCAGTTCTTC. This encodes CASSQSGGGEQFF. This chain joins TRBV7-3 and TRBJ2-1, with TRBD2 identical over 7 bases. The trim removed 5 bases at V and 10 bases at J, leaving 8 bases unmatched. This CDR3 is built from 13 residues. CDR1 SGHTA and CDR2 FQGTGA come from the germline V gene.

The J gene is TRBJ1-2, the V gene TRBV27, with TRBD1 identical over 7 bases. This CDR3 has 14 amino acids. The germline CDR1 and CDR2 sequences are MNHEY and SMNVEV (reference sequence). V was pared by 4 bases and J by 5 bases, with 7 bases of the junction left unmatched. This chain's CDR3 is CASSSGQSRYGYTF. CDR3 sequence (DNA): TGTGCCAGCAGTTCGGGACAGTCTCGGTATGGCTACACCTTC.

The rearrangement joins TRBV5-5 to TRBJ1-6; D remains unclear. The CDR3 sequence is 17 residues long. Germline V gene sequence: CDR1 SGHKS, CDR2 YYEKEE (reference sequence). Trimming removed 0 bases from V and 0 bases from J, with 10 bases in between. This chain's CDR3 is CASSLVIGSSYNSPLHF. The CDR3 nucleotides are TGTGCCAGCAGCTTGGTTATTGGGAGCTCCTATAATTCACCCCTCCACTTT.

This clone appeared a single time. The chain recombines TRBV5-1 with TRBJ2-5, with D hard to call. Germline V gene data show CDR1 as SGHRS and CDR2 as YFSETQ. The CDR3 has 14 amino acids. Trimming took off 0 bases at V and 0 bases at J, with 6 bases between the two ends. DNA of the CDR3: TGCGCCAGCAGCTTGGAAGCGTACCAAGAGACCCAGTACTTC. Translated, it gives CASSLEAYQETQYF.

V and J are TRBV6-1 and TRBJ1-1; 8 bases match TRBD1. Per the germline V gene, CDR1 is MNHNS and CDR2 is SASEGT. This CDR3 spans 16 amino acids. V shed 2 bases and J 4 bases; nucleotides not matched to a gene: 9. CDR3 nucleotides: TGTGCCAGCAGTGAATATTCAGGGGGCGCGGGCACTGAAGCTTTCTTT. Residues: CASSEYSGGAGTEAFF.

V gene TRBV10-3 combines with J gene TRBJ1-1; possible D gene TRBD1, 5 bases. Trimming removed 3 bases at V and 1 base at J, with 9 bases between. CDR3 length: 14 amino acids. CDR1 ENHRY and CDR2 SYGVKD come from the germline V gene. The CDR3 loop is CAISDEGPNTEAFF. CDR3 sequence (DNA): TGTGCCATCAGTGACGAGGGGCCGAACACTGAAGCTTTCTTT.

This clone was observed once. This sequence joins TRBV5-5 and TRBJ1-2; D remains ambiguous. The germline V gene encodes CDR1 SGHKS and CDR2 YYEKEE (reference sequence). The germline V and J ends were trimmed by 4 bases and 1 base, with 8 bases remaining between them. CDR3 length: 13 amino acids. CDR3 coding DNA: TGTGCCAGCAGCAGCAAGGTTAACTATGGCTACACCTTC. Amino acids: CASSSKVNYGYTF. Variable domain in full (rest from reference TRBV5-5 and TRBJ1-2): DAGVTQSPTHLIKTRGQQVTLRCSPISGHKSVSWYQQVLGQGPQFIFQYYEKEERGRGNFPDRFSARQFPNYSSELNVNALLLGDSALYLCASSSKVNYGYTFGSGTRLTVV.

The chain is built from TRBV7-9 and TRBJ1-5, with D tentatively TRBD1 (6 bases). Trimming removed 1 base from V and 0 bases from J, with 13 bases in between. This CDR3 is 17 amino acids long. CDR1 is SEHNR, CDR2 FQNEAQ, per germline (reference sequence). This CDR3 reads CASSLEGGSDSNQPQHF. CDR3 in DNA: TGTGCCAGCAGCTTAGAGGGGGGGTCTGATAGCAATCAGCCCCAGCATTTT.

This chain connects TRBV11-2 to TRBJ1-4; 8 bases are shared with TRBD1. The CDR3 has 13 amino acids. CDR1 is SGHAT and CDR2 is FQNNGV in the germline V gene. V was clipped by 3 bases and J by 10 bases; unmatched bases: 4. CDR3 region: CASSFGQGGKLFF. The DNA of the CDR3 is TGTGCCAGCAGCTTCGGACAGGGCGGAAAACTGTTTTTT.

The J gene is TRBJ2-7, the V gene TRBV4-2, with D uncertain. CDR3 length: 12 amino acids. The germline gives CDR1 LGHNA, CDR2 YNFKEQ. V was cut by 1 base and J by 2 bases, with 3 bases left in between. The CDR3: CASSQGPYEQYF. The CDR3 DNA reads TGTGCCAGCAGCCAAGGTCCCTACGAGCAGTACTTC.